This TCR beta chain was sequenced during a study of shared clonotypes between healthy human individuals. CD8 memory combined CD45RO+ cells with CCR7-negative CD45RA+ TemRA cells. The CDR3 has 13 residues. Trimming pared 5 bases from V and 0 bases from J, leaving 7 bases between. Germline V gene data show CDR1 as SEHNR and CDR2 as FQNEAQ (reference sequence). In the case of this clone: Its antigen is undetermined.

Assay used: immunoSEQ multiplex PCR; TCRdb lists only in-frame clones, some missing. This table holds roughly 700,000 clones, 90% found once. Study findings and constraints: When naive CD4 clonotypes were compared across several donors, approximately 5% were shared.

The rearrangement links TRBV7-9 to TRBJ1-1; D remains ambiguous. This TCR was recovered from a young man in good health. Some clones in this sample may be carry-over from other donors' samples. Material for sequencing was memory CD8+ T cells from PBMCs. Indicated subset: CD45RO+ cells pooled with CCR7-negative TemRA cells. The CDR3 sequence is CASSAPMNTEAFF. The CDR3 DNA is TGTGCCAGCAGCGCACCGATGAACACTGAAGCTTTCTTT.